This T cell receptor (beta chain) was captured in a study of OX40 agonist ivuxolimab in advanced cancers. In the study overall: Antecedent anti-PD-1, anti-PD-L1 or anti-CTLA-4 therapy was permissible, with roughly 36% having received some. Findings and limits, study-wide: Relative to CD4+, CD8+ T cells held more expanded clones on average.

TCRdb keeps only in-frame clones here, not all; method: immunoSEQ multiplex PCR. This sample has around 74,000 clones, with less than 90% found just once. Autoimmune disease history or systemic immunosuppression was exclusionary. The table lists this clone with a few counts. The antigen remains unidentified. CDR3 length equals 15 residues. V lost 2 bases and J 2 bases, leaving 10 bases between the germline ends. CDR1 and CDR2 (germline): MNHEY, SVGAGI. The chain joins TRBV6-5 to TRBJ1-5; no firm D call. Sample: CD4+ or CD8+ T cells sorted from blood, taken in a trial of the OX40 agonist ivuxolimab. The sequence was obtained from an adult with an advanced solid tumor such as melanoma, head and neck, liver or kidney cancer. The CDR3 spells CASSYGGSGNQPQHF. DNA of the CDR3: TGTGCCAGCAGTTACGGAGGTAGTGGCAATCAGCCCCAGCATTTT.